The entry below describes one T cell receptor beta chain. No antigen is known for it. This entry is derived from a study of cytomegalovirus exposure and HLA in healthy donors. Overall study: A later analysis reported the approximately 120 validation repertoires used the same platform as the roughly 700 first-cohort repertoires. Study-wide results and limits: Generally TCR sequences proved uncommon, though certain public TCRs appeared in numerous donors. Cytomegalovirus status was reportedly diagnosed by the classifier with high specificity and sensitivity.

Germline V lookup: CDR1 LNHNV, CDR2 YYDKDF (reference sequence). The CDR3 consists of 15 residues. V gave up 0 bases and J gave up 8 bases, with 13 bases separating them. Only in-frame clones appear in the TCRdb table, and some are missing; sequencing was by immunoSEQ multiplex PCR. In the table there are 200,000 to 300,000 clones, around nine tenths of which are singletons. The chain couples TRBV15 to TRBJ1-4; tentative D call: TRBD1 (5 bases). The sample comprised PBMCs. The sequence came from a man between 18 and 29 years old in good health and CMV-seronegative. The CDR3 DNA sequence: TGTGCCACCAGCAGAGAAGCGGGGGAGGGCGAAAAACTGTTTTTT. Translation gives CATSREAGEGEKLFF.